Sequencing of this T cell receptor (beta chain) was carried out in a study of cytomegalovirus exposure and HLA in healthy donors. Study-level results: In an earlier analysis, productive rearrangement rates for most beta V segments clustered near 87% or 30%.

Amplification used 60 Vbeta primers and 13 Jbeta primers. Assay used: immunoSEQ multiplex PCR; TCRdb lists only in-frame clones, some missing. The sample has about 89,000 clones, around four fifths seen once. To note about this clone: Its antigen is unknown.

CDR1 SGHKS and CDR2 YYEKEE come from the germline V gene (reference sequence). The CDR3 extends over 14 amino acids. With 4 bases clipped from V and 6 bases from J, the junction kept 6 bases outside the gene matches. This receptor was identified in a male donor in good health and CMV-seronegative. Sequences were obtained from PBMCs. The gene calls are TRBV5-5 and TRBJ2-7, with 11 bases that match TRBD2. The chain's CDR3 is CASSPWTSGFEQYF. Here the CDR3 DNA reads TGTGCCAGCAGCCCTTGGACTAGCGGGTTCGAGCAGTACTTC. The full variable domain, rest sourced from reference TRBV5-5 and TRBJ2-7, is DAGVTQSPTHLIKTRGQQVTLRCSPISGHKSVSWYQQVLGQGPQFIFQYYEKEERGRGNFPDRFSARQFPNYSSELNVNALLLGDSALYLCASSPWTSGFEQYFGPGTRLTVT.